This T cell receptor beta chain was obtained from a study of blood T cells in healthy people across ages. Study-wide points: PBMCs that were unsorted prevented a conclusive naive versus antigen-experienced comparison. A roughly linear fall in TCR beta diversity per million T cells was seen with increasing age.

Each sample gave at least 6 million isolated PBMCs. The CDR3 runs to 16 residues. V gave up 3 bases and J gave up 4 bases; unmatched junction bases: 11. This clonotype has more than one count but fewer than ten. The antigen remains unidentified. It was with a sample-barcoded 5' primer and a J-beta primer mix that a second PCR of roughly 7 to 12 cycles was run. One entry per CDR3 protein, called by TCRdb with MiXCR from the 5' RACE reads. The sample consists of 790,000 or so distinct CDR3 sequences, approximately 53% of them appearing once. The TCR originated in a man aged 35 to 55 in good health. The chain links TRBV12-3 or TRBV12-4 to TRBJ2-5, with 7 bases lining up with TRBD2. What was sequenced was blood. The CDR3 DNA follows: TGTGCCAGCAGTTTTGGGGCGGGAGCAACCGGAGAGACCCAGTACTTC. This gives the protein CASSFGAGATGETQYF.